This T cell receptor (beta chain) was captured by sequencing in a study of identical twins. Findings and caveats of the study: There is a chance that invariant MAIT and iNKT cells partially muddied zero-insertion analyses. Twin sharing of out-of-frame TCR alpha was underestimated by models in monozygotic pairs. Fewer insertions were carried by abundant cord blood beta clonotypes, but none was seen in memory repertoires.

V lost 6 bases and J 5 bases, leaving 11 bases between the germline ends. The CDR3 loop spans 13 amino acids. TCRdb fed the 5' RACE reads into MiXCR, producing one record per CDR3 protein. The repertoire holds 200,000 to 250,000 distinct CDR3 sequences, with about 12% as singletons. All donors comprised healthy Caucasians. Remarks on this clonotype: Its specificity is not known.

The same sample was also used in a study of yellow fever vaccine responses in identical twins.

The J gene is TRBJ2-1, the V gene TRBV12-3 or TRBV12-4; D perhaps matches TRBD1 (6 bases). This clonotype originated in a woman under 30 in good health. The sequenced sample consisted of memory (CD45RO+) T cells sorted from blood. The CDR3 nucleotides are TGTGCCAGCAGAACCACAGGGCACAATGAGCAGTTCTTC. Translation: CASRTTGHNEQFF.